The 4 T cell receptor beta chains below all came from one sample that was sequenced in a study of blood T cell repertoires in COVID-19 (dated by TCRdb to 2018 to 2020). Library preparation was by the immunoSEQ multiplex PCR assay. TCRdb took this table from immuneACCESS and kept in-frame rearrangements with V and J called. Such tables lack part of the clones; where checked against another copy, unresolved V genes explain under half of the gap, and the rest is unexplained. Recorded for this sample are roughly 230,000 clones; nearly 85% of them occurred a single time. In total, the top ten clones hold roughly 5.5% of the sample. The sequencing input was peripheral blood. The receptors shown here come from a human donor in a cohort sampled during active COVID-19.

This chain uses TRBV3-1 (or the pseudogene TRBV3-2) with TRBJ1-6, with 7 nucleotides matching TRBD1. The junction had 4 bases not matched to a gene; V was cut back by 1 base and J by 7 bases. The germline V gene encodes CDR1 LGHDT and CDR2 YNNKEL (reference sequence). This CDR3 is built from 15 residues. CDR3 residues: CASSQAGRGNSPLHF. Written as DNA, the CDR3 is TGTGCCAGCAGCCAAGCGGGCAGGGGGAATTCACCCCTCCACTTT.

The genes are TRBV5-1 and TRBJ1-2; the D is unclear. Germline assignment: CDR1 SGHRS and CDR2 YFSETQ. V shed 4 bases and J shed 5 bases, with 12 bases lying between them. CDR3 length: 13 amino acids. The CDR3 is CASSAEAYYGYTF. CDR3 bases: TGCGCCAGCAGCGCGGAGGCGTATTATGGCTACACCTTC.

DNA for the CDR3: TGCAGCGTTGGGGACAGGGTGGATCAGCCCCAGCATTTT. Residues: CSVGDRVDQPQHF. The chain links TRBV29-1 to TRBJ1-5; 9 bases align to TRBD1. V was clipped by 4 bases and J by 5 bases; unmatched bases: 3. The CDR3 extends over 13 amino acids. Per the germline V gene, CDR1 is SQVTM and CDR2 is ANQGSEA.

Here the CDR3 reads CASSQDPREVVNTEAFF. CDR3 DNA: TGTGCCAGCAGCCAAGATCCCAGGGAGGTGGTGAACACTGAAGCTTTCTTT. V and J are TRBV3-1 (or the pseudogene TRBV3-2) and TRBJ1-1, with TRBD1 as a possible D gene (5 bases). This CDR3 spans 17 amino acids. The V end was cut by 0 bases, the J end by 0 bases, with 14 bases between. Germline assignment: CDR1 LGHDT and CDR2 YNNKEL (reference sequence).